One sample yielded the 18 T cell receptor beta chains listed below, sequenced in a study of blood T cell repertoires in COVID-19. Libraries were prepared by immunoSEQ multiplex PCR; TCRdb keeps only in-frame clonotypes and omits some of them. The sample carries 70,000 or so clones, 90% recorded once. Material: peripheral blood. The source of these receptors is a human donor in a cohort sampled during active COVID-19.

V is TRBV7-6 and J is TRBJ2-4, with 7 bases fitting TRBD2. The CDR3 contains 19 residues. Germline CDR1 reads SGHVS; CDR2 reads FNYEAQ. V gave up 2 bases and J gave up 6 bases; unmatched junction bases: 19. CDR3 loop: CASSLQSTTTDGGGNIQYF. In DNA, the CDR3 is TGTGCCAGCAGCTTACAGTCCACTACAACCGATGGGGGGGGAAACATTCAGTACTTC. Based on the CDR3 plus reference TRBV7-6 and TRBJ2-4, the full variable domain is GAGVSQSPRYKVTKRGQDVALRCDPISGHVSLYWYRQALGQGPEFLTYFNYEAQQDKSGLPNDRFSAERPEGSISTLTIQRTEQRDSAMYRCASSLQSTTTDGGGNIQYFGAGTRLSVL.

The chain recombines TRBV7-9 with TRBJ1-2; D is undetermined. The V end was cut by 5 bases, the J end by 0 bases, with 10 bases between. This CDR3 region has 14 residues. Germline assignment: CDR1 SEHNR and CDR2 FQNEAQ (reference sequence). DNA of the CDR3: TGTGCCAGCAGCCCCCTCCAGGCTAACTATGGCTACACCTTC. It codes for CASSPLQANYGYTF.

This clone was counted once. The chain couples TRBV15 to TRBJ2-7, with 8 bases fitting TRBD1. V trimming: 3 bases; J trimming: 0 bases; junction bases outside the gene matches: 4. The CDR3 length is 15 residues. Germline CDR1 LNHNV, CDR2 YYDKDF (reference sequence). CDR3 nucleotide sequence: TGTGCCACCAGCAGGGGGGACAGGAGCTCCTACGAGCAGTACTTC. Its protein is CATSRGDRSSYEQYF.

The V gene is TRBV9, the J gene TRBJ2-1; D perhaps matches TRBD2 (6 bases). Trimming pared 1 base from V and 10 bases from J, leaving 18 bases between. Germline V lookup: CDR1 SGDLS, CDR2 YYNGEE. The CDR3 runs 15 residues. In nucleotides, the CDR3 is TGTGCCAGCAGCGTACGACAAGCGAGCCGGGGGGAGCAGTTCTTC. Residues: CASSVRQASRGEQFF.

The chain links TRBV30 to TRBJ2-3; 13 nucleotides agree with TRBD2. The CDR3 is 13 amino acids. Looked up from germline, CDR1 is GTSNPN and CDR2 is SVGIG (reference sequence). The CDR3 is CARTSGSPDTQYF. CDR3 nucleotide sequence: TGTGCTAGGACTAGCGGGAGCCCAGATACGCAGTATTTT.

The chain is built from TRBV5-8 and TRBJ2-7; a weak D match, TRBD2 (6 bases). CDR3 length equals 13 residues. Germline V gene sequence: CDR1 SGHTS, CDR2 YDEGEE. The germline V and J ends were trimmed by 1 base and 7 bases, with 12 bases remaining between them. The CDR3 DNA follows: TGTGCCAGCAGCTTGCCAGAGCTAGCGGAGCAGTACTTC. The encoded protein is CASSLPELAEQYF.

The rearrangement links TRBV7-2 to TRBJ2-5; D remains ambiguous. Trimming took off 5 bases at V and 3 bases at J, with 10 bases between the two ends. The CDR3 has 13 amino acids. Germline CDR1 reads SGHTA; CDR2 reads FQGNSA. The CDR3 nucleotides read TGTGCCAGCAGCGTTGACTGGGAAGAGACCCAGTACTTC. Translating gives CASSVDWEETQYF.

The chain is built from TRBV27 and TRBJ2-4, with TRBD1 matching 7 bases. Per germline, CDR1 MNHEY and CDR2 SMNVEV (reference sequence). This CDR3 is 13 amino acids long. Trimming removed 6 bases from V and 1 base from J; junction bases left unmatched: 0. CDR3 sequence: CASRTGAKNIQYF. The CDR3 DNA sequence: TGTGCCAGCAGGACAGGGGCCAAAAACATTCAGTACTTC.

This chain connects TRBV7-3 to TRBJ2-1, with a possible D match to TRBD1 (6 bases). The CDR3 runs 16 residues. Germline values: CDR1 SGHTA, CDR2 FQGTGA. V lost 1 base and J lost 2, with 12 bases in between. CDR3 nucleotides: TGTGCCAGCAGCTTAATAGGTCAGGGGACCTACAATGAGCAGTTCTTC. Translated, it gives CASSLIGQGTYNEQFF.

The chain is built from TRBV6-5 and TRBJ1-6; the match to TRBD1 covers 7 bases. CDR3 length: 15 amino acids. From germline, CDR1 is MNHEY and CDR2 SVGAGI. The J segment lost 10 bases and the V segment lost 7 bases, leaving 13 bases of the junction unmatched. This CDR3 is CASIKGEQGRSPLHF. The DNA of the CDR3 is TGTGCCAGCATAAAAGGAGAACAGGGGCGATCACCCCTCCACTTT.

The chain employs TRBV11-1 and TRBJ2-5; TRBD1 matches 8 bases. The germline V gene encodes CDR1 SGHAT and CDR2 FQDESV (reference sequence). With 1 base clipped from V and 4 bases from J, the junction kept 2 bases outside the gene matches. The CDR3 is made up of 14 amino acids. Written as DNA, the CDR3 is TGTGCCAGCAGCTTAGGGACAGGGAGAGAGACCCAGTACTTC. Its protein product is CASSLGTGRETQYF.

The chain recombines TRBV30 with TRBJ2-7, with TRBD2 matching over 9 bases. Germline V gene data show CDR1 as GTSNPN and CDR2 as SVGIG (reference sequence). V shed 0 bases, J shed 9 bases, and the junction held 9 bases outside the gene matches. This CDR3 spans 14 amino acids. CDR3 nucleotides: TGTGCCTGGAGTGTACTTAGCGGGAGAGGATGGCAGTACTTC. It yields the protein CAWSVLSGRGWQYF.

The CDR3 nucleotides are TGCAGCGTTGGGGACAGCTACAATCAGCCCCAGCATTTT. Amino acids: CSVGDSYNQPQHF. The chain combines TRBV29-1 with TRBJ1-5; 7 bases fit TRBD1. The CDR3 spans 13 residues. V was pared by 4 bases and J by 3 bases, with 3 bases of the junction left unmatched. CDR1 and CDR2 (germline): SQVTM, ANQGSEA. Variable domain in full (rest from reference TRBV29-1 and TRBJ1-5): SAVISQKPSRDICQRGTSLTIQCQVDSQVTMMFWYRQQPGQSLTLIATANQGSEATYESGFVIDKFPISRPNLTFSTLTVSNMSPEDSSIYLCSVGDSYNQPQHFGDGTRLSIL.

The rearrangement uses TRBV7-9 and TRBJ2-1; maybe TRBD1 (5 bases). With 1 base removed from V and 10 bases from J, the gap between germline ends came to 11 bases. CDR3 length equals 13 residues. In germline, CDR1 is SEHNR, CDR2 FQNEAQ (reference sequence). CDR3 loop: CASSLDLSGEQFF. The CDR3 DNA follows: TGTGCCAGCAGCTTAGATTTGTCAGGGGAGCAGTTCTTC.

The rearrangement uses TRBV27 and TRBJ2-6, with 7 bases that match TRBD1. The V gene end was trimmed by 5 bases and the J gene end by 4 bases; junction bases not matched to a gene: 14. The germline CDR1 and CDR2 sequences are MNHEY and SMNVEV (reference sequence). This CDR3 has 18 amino acids. CDR3 DNA sequence: TGTGCCAGCAGTCGTACCGGGACAGCTGATTTGGGGGCCAACGTCCTGACTTTC. Protein sequence: CASSRTGTADLGANVLTF.

CDR3 region: CASSRGDRPNEKLFF. CDR3 nucleotides: TGTGCCAGCAGCAGGGGGGACAGGCCTAATGAAAAACTGTTTTTT. The chain carries TRBV3-1 (or the pseudogene TRBV3-2) and TRBJ1-4; 8 bases fit TRBD1. Trimming cost V 5 bases and J 3 bases; bases outside gene matches: 5. Germline V CDR1 and CDR2: LGHDT, YNNKEL (reference sequence). The CDR3 loop spans 15 amino acids.

The chain combines TRBV7-9 with TRBJ2-5; 7 bases are shared with TRBD2. Germline V gives CDR1 SEHNR, CDR2 FQNEAQ (reference sequence). The CDR3 runs to 15 residues. The trim removed 7 bases at V and 3 bases at J, leaving 11 bases unmatched. The CDR3 DNA sequence: TGTGCCAGCACCCATAGCGGGTGGGCGGAAGAGACCCAGTACTTC. Translated, it gives CASTHSGWAEETQYF.

The chain uses TRBV6-2 or TRBV6-3 and TRBJ2-1; 10 nucleotides align to TRBD1. CDR1 MNHEY and CDR2 SVGEGT come from the germline V gene. The CDR3 runs 15 residues. Unmatched junction bases numbered 1, after V lost 1 base and J lost 4 bases. This CDR3 is CASSYWTGGYNEQFF. In nucleotides, the CDR3 is TGTGCCAGCAGTTACTGGACAGGGGGTTACAATGAGCAGTTCTTC.